The T cell receptor beta chain under discussion was sequenced for a study of metastatic and nonmetastatic thyroid tumors. Study-level information: Comparison of repertoires was carried out across blood and tumor or nodule tissue from malignant and benign thyroid patients.

Source study methods: The distant-metastasis classifier for papillary thyroid cancer was built from CDR3 differences across clinicopathological groups. Through MiXCR, TCRdb re-clonotyped the PCR reads. The V and J calls come from TCRdb's annotation, not from the publication. The sample contains around 31,000 clones, about 20% of which appear only once. Regarding the study as a whole: It was reported that TCR beta diversity was significantly higher in malignant thyroid tumors than benign nodules, in blood and tumor.

Germline V gene data show CDR1 as MNHNS and CDR2 as SASEGT. The CDR3 is 15 residues long. No patient received treatment before thyroid surgery. This clone turned up a few times. Its antigen is unknown. This may be a read error, as it is one base from a much larger clone. The sequence came from a female donor with papillary thyroid cancer or a benign thyroid nodule (not recorded which). Some clones in this sample may be carry-over from other donors' samples. Sequenced sample: blood. The chain is built from TRBV6-1 and TRBJ2-7; D unresolved. The CDR3 loop is CASSYDPFLAYGQYF. CDR3 nucleotides: TGTGCCAGCAGCTACGACCCCTTCTTGGCCTACGGGCAGTACTTC.